This T cell receptor beta chain was recovered during a study of beta chain features in type 1 diabetes. At the level of the study: All samples yielded over 95,000,000 examined sorted cells. General study findings and limits: For Type 1 diabetes patients, all four CD4+ subsets carried TCRB CDR3s that were moderately but significantly shorter.

The isolated RNA, all of it, was reverse transcribed, so expressed TCRB transcripts were what got sequenced. The data were produced by immunoSEQ multiplex PCR, yet TCRdb's version contains in-frame clones alone and is incomplete. The table lists more than 150,000 clones, about 13% of them singletons, with about 0.66% in the top ten. About this clone: The antigen remains undetermined.

The clonotype was recovered from a woman in her late teens or twenties in good health. Sequenced sample: central memory CD4+ T cells from blood.

This chain's CDR3 is CASSQDAAGAGTDTQYF. The DNA of the CDR3 is TGCGCCAGCAGCCAAGATGCGGCGGGAGCGGGAACAGATACGCAGTATTTT. The J gene is TRBJ2-3, the V gene TRBV4-3; the match to TRBD2 covers 7 bases. This CDR3 region has 17 residues. CDR1 LGHNA and CDR2 YSLEER come from the germline V gene. V gave up 0 bases and J gave up 3 bases; unmatched junction bases: 9.